The present TCR beta chain was sequenced within a study of CD8 T cells in ankylosing spondylitis. This clonotype showed up many times. Its target is not known. CDR1 is SQVTM, CDR2 ANQGSEA, per germline. The CDR3 has 13 residues. Trimming removed 5 bases from V and 1 base from J, with 11 bases in between. Study-wide results and limits: Previously reported in reactive arthritis synovial fluid and blood were some of the motif variants. According to the report, clones linked to the disease were significantly enriched in matched synovial fluid samples taken from ankylosing spondylitis patients.

TCRdb re-called the 5' RACE reads through MiXCR, storing one row per CDR3 protein. Of approximately 240,000 distinct CDR3 sequences in the sample, roughly a tenth were seen once. This TCR was recovered from a male donor with ankylosing spondylitis or in good health (not recorded which). The chain couples TRBV29-1 to TRBJ1-1; D unclear. The specimen was blood, either unsorted or a sorted T cell fraction (not recorded which). The CDR3 spells CSVPGVANTEAFF. Written as DNA, the CDR3 is TGCAGCGTTCCTGGGGTCGCGAACACTGAAGCTTTCTTT.